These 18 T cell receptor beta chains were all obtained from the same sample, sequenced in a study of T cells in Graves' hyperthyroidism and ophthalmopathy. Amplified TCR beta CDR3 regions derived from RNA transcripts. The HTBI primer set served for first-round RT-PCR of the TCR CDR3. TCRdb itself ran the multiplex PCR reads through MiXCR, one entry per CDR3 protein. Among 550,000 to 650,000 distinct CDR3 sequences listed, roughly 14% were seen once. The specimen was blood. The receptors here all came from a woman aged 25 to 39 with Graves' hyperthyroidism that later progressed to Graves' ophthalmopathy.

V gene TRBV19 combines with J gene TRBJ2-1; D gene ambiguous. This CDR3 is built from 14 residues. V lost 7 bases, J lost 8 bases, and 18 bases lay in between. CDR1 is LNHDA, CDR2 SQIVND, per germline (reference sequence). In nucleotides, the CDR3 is TGTGCCAGTAAGTCTATCACCGACCTGTATGAGCAGTTCTTC. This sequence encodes CASKSITDLYEQFF.

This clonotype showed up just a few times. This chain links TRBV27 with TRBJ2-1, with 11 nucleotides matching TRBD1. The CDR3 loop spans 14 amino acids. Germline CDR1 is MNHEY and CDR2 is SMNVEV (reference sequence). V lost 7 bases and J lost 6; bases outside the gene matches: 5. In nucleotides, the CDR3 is TGTGCCAGCAAGCTCGGGACAGGGGGCAATGAGCAGTTCTTC. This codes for CASKLGTGGNEQFF.

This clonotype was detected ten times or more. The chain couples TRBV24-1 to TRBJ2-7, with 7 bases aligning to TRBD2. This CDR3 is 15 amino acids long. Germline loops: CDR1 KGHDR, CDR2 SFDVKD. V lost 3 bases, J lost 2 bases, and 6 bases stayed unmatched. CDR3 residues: CATSDTSERAYEQYF. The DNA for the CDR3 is TGTGCCACCAGTGATACTAGCGAGAGGGCCTACGAGCAGTACTTC.

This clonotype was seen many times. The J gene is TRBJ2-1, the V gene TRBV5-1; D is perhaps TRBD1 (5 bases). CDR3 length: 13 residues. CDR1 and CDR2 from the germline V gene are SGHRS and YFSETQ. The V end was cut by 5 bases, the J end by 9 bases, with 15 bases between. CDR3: CASRSLGDSEQFF. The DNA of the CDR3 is TGCGCCAGCAGATCATTAGGGGATTCTGAGCAGTTCTTC.

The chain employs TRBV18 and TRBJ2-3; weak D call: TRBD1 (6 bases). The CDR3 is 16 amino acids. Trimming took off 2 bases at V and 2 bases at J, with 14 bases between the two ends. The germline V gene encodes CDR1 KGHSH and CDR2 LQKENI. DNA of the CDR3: TGTGCCAGCTCACCAAGTGAGCAGGGGACCACAGATACGCAGTATTTT. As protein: CASSPSEQGTTDTQYF.

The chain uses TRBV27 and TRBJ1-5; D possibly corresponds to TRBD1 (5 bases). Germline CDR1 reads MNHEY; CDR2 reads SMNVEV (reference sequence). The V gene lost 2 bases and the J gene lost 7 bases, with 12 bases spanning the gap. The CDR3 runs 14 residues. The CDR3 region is CASSLTPGLQPQHF. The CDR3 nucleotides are TGTGCCAGCAGTTTAACCCCAGGGTTGCAGCCCCAGCATTTT.

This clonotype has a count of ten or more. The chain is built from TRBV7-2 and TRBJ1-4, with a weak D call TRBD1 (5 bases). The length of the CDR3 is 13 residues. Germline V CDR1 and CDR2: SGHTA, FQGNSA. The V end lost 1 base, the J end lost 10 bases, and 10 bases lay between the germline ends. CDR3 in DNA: TGTGCCAGCAGCTTAGGGGGCAGGTCAAAACTGTTTTTT. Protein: CASSLGGRSKLFF.

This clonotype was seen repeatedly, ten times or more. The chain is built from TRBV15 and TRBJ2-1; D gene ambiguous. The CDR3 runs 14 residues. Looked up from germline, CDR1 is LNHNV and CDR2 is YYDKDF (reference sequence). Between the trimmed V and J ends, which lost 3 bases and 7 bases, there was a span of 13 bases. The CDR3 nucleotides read TGTGCCACCAGCAGCCTCTACGCAGGAAATGAGCAGTTCTTC. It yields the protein CATSSLYAGNEQFF.

The CDR3 sequence: CASSVGHANTGELFF. The CDR3 DNA is TGTGCCAGCAGCGTGGGGCACGCGAACACCGGGGAGCTGTTTTTT. This chain links TRBV9 with TRBJ2-2, with D perhaps matching TRBD1 (5 bases). CDR3 length: 15 amino acids. Trimming left V 2 bases short and J 0 bases short, with 8 bases between. From germline, CDR1 is SGDLS and CDR2 YYNGEE. Full variable domain (outside the CDR3, taken from reference TRBV9 and TRBJ2-2): DSGVTQTPKHLITATGQRVTLRCSPRSGDLSVYWYQQSLDQGLQFLIQYYNGEERAKGNILERFSAQQFPDLHSELNLSSLELGDSALYFCASSVGHANTGELFFGEGSRLTVL.

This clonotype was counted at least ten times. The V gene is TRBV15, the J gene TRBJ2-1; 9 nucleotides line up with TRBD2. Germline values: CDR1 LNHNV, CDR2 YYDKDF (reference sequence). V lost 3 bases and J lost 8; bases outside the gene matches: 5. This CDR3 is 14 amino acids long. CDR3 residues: CATSSYGTSYEQFF. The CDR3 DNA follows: TGTGCCACCAGCAGCTACGGGACTAGCTATGAGCAGTTCTTC.

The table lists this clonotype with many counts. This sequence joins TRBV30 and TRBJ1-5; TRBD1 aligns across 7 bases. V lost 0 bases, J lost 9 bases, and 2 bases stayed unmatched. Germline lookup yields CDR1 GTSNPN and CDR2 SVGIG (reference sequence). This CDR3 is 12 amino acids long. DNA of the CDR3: TGTGCCTGGAGTGTACAGGGGAGGCCCCAGCATTTT. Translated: CAWSVQGRPQHF.

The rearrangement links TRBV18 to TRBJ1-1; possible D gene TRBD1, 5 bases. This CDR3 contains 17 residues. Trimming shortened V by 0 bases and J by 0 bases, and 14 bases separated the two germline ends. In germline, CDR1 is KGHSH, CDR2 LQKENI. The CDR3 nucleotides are TGTGCCAGCTCACCACCGATGTCAGGGATCGTGAACACTGAAGCTTTCTTT. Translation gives CASSPPMSGIVNTEAFF.

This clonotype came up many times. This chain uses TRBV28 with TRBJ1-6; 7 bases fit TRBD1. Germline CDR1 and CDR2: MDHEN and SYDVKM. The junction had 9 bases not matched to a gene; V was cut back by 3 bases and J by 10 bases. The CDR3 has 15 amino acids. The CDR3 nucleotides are TGTGCCAGCAGTTTCGCCGACAGGGAAAGATCACCCCTCCACTTT. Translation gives CASSFADRERSPLHF.

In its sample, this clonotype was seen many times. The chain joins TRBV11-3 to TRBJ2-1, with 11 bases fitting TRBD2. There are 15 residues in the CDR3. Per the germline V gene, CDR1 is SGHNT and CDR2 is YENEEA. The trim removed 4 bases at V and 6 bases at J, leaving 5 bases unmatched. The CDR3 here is CASSSTSGRLNEQFF. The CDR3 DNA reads TGTGCCAGCAGCTCAACTAGCGGGAGACTCAATGAGCAGTTCTTC.

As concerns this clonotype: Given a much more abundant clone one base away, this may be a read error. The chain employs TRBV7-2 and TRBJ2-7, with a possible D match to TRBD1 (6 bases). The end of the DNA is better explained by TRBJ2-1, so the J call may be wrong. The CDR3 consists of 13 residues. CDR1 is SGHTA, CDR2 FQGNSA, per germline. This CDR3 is CASSWGQFYEQFF. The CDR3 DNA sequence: TGTGCCAGCAGCTGGGGACAATTCTACGAGCAGTTCTTC.

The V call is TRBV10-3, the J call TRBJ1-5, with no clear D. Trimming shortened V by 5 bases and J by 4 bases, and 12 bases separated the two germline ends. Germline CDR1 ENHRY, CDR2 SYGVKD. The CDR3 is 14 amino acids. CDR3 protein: CAISPENGNQPQHF. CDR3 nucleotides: TGTGCCATCAGTCCCGAAAACGGTAATCAGCCCCAGCATTTT.

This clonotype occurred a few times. The CDR3 DNA reads as TGTGCCACCAGTGAAGGCGCCACAGATACGCAGTATTTT. This codes for CATSEGATDTQYF. The chain couples TRBV24-1 to TRBJ2-3, with unresolved D. Germline V CDR1 and CDR2: KGHDR, SFDVKD. The CDR3 has 13 amino acids. Trimming cost V 4 bases and J 2 bases, with 6 bases left between them.

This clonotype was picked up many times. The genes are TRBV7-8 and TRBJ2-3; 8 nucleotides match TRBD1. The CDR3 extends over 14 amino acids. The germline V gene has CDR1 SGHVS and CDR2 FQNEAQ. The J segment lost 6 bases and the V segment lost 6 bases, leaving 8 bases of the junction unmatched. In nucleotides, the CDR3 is TGTGCCAGCAGTTATTACAGGGGGGTGGATACGCAGTATTTT. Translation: CASSYYRGVDTQYF.